This T cell receptor (beta chain) comes out of a study of cytotoxic CD8 clonotypes in ibrutinib-treated CLL. Researchers set a sequencing depth target of 1 in 200,000 to 1 in 1 million T cells. The method was immunoSEQ multiplex PCR; TCRdb's version includes in-frame clones alone and lacks a portion of them. The table shows 70,000 to 85,000 clones, with more than 70% occurring only once. This CDR3 spans 14 amino acids. V was clipped by 6 bases and J by 5 bases, with 16 bases between them. Germline CDR1 reads MNHEY; CDR2 reads SVGAGI. The chain couples TRBV6-5 to TRBJ2-5; a possible D gene is TRBD2 (5 bases). The sequence came from a human donor with chronic lymphocytic leukemia. The material was PBMCs, obtained at disease progression, from a patient treated with ibrutinib. CDR3 sequence (DNA): TGTGCCAGCAGCCTTACGGCACGAGGGGAGACCCAGTACTTC. It yields the protein CASSLTARGETQYF.